The source of this T cell receptor (beta chain) is a study of tumor-infiltrating lymphocytes in primary liver carcinoma. The wider study: Read depth, roughly 3.5 to 7.13 million productive TCRbeta reads, did not differ significantly between tissues.

CDR1 is MDHEN, CDR2 SYDVKM, per germline. The CDR3 extends over 18 amino acids. Co-extraction yielded RNA and DNA from around 20-30 mg of unsorted bulk tissue. Uniformly, tumor samples exhibited a viable tumor cell fraction exceeding 80%. As for this clonotype: The junction shows a germline mismatch at one end, possibly a read error.

From 400 to 500 ng total RNA, TCR beta cDNA was generated with a primer in the constant region. Three-round nested multiplex PCR performed with slightly modified ARM-PCR produced the TCR beta libraries. TRBV1-TRBV30 forward primers and a C-beta reverse primer were used in the first two PCR rounds, which each ran for approximately 10 cycles. TCRdb reanalysed the multiplex PCR reads using MiXCR and keeps one entry per CDR3 protein. Of about 100,000 distinct CDR3 sequences listed, approximately 68% are singletons. The TCR originated in a woman in her sixties or seventies with primary liver carcinoma and hepatitis B virus infection. V is TRBV28 and J is TRBJ2-6; 11 nucleotides line up with TRBD1. The sample comprised liver tumor tissue from sampling region 5. Described subset: tumor region T5, tumor centre. CDR3 amino acids: CVSTSLRTGGDGANVLTF. CDR3 sequence (DNA): TGTGTCAGCACTTCACTCAGGACAGGGGGCGATGGGGCCAACGTCCTGACTTTC.